This entry describes one T cell receptor (beta chain). Its cognate antigen has yet to be identified. No base quality values were provided; no much bigger clone lies one nucleotide off. The data belong to a study of STAT5B mutations in CD4+ large granular lymphocyte leukemia (dated by TCRdb to the early 2020s). About the study as a whole: Among healthy controls, the CDR3 'QG' motif was associated with a particular HLA allele. The study compared the TCRbeta repertoires of patients with CD4+ T-cell large granular lymphocyte leukemia against those of healthy blood donors. Flow cytometry on FACSCanto II or FACSVerse confirmed that purified fractions exceeded 95% purity among lymphocytes. General findings and caveats noted by the study authors: Data were not HLA-matched; higher clonality in CD4+ versus CD8+ T-LGLL could reflect the relatively small sample size. Compared with healthy CD4+ repertoires, CD4-sorted patient repertoires appeared more clonal, and this difference remained even after the putative leukemic clones were removed. Main leukemic clonotypes were private to each patient, although roughly 25% appeared at low frequency in other patients' non-leukemic repertoires.

The immunoSEQ assay at survey resolution was applied to genomic DNA for sequencing of TCRbeta rearrangements. The original pipeline was this. In the TCR sequencing data, the lowest productive clonotype frequency that could be detected was 2.59 x 10-5. Only productive TCRbeta rearrangements, defined as complete and in-frame sequences, were included in the analyses. Clonality for each sample was calculated as Simpson clonality in the immunoSEQ Analyzer version 3.0. Based on frequency, clones were grouped as very rare, small, medium, large (1-20%) or hyperexpanded (>20%). OLGA 1.2.3 estimated generation probabilities, VDJtools produced V-gene circos plots, VDJdb was queried for specificities, and GLIPH identified CDR3 motifs. TCRdb obtained this table from immuneACCESS and retained in-frame rearrangements with V and J assigned. These tables miss some clones; where compared with another copy, unresolved V genes account for less than half of the shortfall, and the remainder is unexplained. V, J and clone size derive from that table, while D and trimming were established from the DNA sequence. Counted in this sample were tens of thousands of clones; around 72% of them appeared once. 2% of the sample goes to the ten largest clones.

The healthy control group was made up of 30 to 45 blood donors, and the Finnish Red Cross blood service supplied their buffy coats. All TCR-sequenced material derived from peripheral blood: patient blood samples and healthy donor buffy coats. Peripheral blood mononuclear cells were isolated by Ficoll-Hypaque gradient centrifugation. For the healthy controls, CD4+ cells were obtained from buffy coats by magnetic purification. The Gentra Puregene Cell and Tissue kit was used to extract genomic DNA, and a Qubit 2.0 fluorometer was used to measure the amount of genomic DNA. This TCR derives from a human donor in good health. Material: CD4+ T cells from blood buffy coats.

The CDR3 reads CASSLVDEQYF. The nucleotides are TGCGCCAGCAGCTTGGTGGACGAGCAGTACTTC. The rearrangement combines TRBV5-1 with TRBJ2-7, with no D gene named confidently. The germline V gene specifies SGHRS as CDR1 and YFSETQ as CDR2. Taken from cysteine to phenylalanine, the CDR3 has 11 residues. CDR3 DNA only is kept here, 33 bases in frame from base 1. V loses 0 bases, J loses 5 bases, and the germline ends lie 3 bases apart. The full variable domain, with segments outside the CDR3 supplied by the reference TRBV5-1 and TRBJ2-7 proteins, appears as KAGVTQTPRYLIKTRGQQVTLSCSPISGHRSVSWYQQTPGQGLQFLFEYFSETQRNKGNFPGRFSGRQFSNSRSEMNVSTLELGDSALYLCASSLVDEQYFGPGTRLTVT.